Shown below are 20 T cell receptor beta chains from a single sample sequenced in a study of control samples from healthy donors and cancer patients. Generated by immunoSEQ multiplex PCR, the TCRdb table keeps only in-frame clones and is missing some. The sample has some 130,000 clones, more than 85% seen once. Input material: blood. These receptors were taken from a woman aged 25 to 45 in good health.

V and J are TRBV28 and TRBJ1-4; perhaps TRBD1 as D (6 bases). Germline CDR1 and CDR2: MDHEN and SYDVKM. The CDR3 covers 16 residues. Trimming took off 3 bases at V and 2 bases at J, with 13 bases between the two ends. The CDR3 DNA is TGTGCCAGCAGTTTCCGCACAGGGCCCACTAATGAAAAACTGTTTTTT. It codes for CASSFRTGPTNEKLFF. Combining the CDR3 with reference TRBV28 and TRBJ1-4 gives the whole variable domain DVKVTQSSRYLVKRTGEKVFLECVQDMDHENMFWYRQDPGLGLRLIYFSYDVKMKEKGDIPEGYSVSREKKERFSLILESASTNQTSMYLCASSFRTGPTNEKLFFGSGTQLSVL.

The CDR3 bases are TGTGCCATCAGTGATCGGACAGACGCCGGGGAGCTGTTTTTT. Encoded protein: CAISDRTDAGELFF. This chain joins TRBV10-3 and TRBJ2-2, with D perhaps TRBD1 (6 bases). V lost 3 bases, J lost 6 bases, and 11 bases lay in between. The CDR3 covers 14 residues. CDR1 is ENHRY and CDR2 is SYGVKD in the germline V gene.

The chain joins TRBV5-4 to TRBJ1-1, with D perhaps TRBD1 (6 bases). The V end lost 4 bases, the J end lost 1 base, and 17 bases lay between the germline ends. Germline V CDR1 and CDR2: SGHNT, YYREEE (reference sequence). CDR3 size: 16 residues. Here the CDR3 DNA reads TGTGCCAGCAGCGTGGGTCACAGGGTCCAGAACACTGAAGCTTTCTTT. Its translation: CASSVGHRVQNTEAFF.

The rearrangement joins TRBV6-5 to TRBJ1-1; D remains unclear. In germline, CDR1 is MNHEY, CDR2 SVGAGI. Deletions cut 7 bases from V and 1 base from J, with 13 bases between. The CDR3 spans 14 residues. CDR3 nucleotide sequence: TGTGCCAGCACCGCTGGACTTGGGAACACTGAAGCTTTCTTT. Protein: CASTAGLGNTEAFF.

This chain connects TRBV7-2 to TRBJ1-4; weak D call: TRBD1 (5 bases). Trimming took off 5 bases at V and 7 bases at J, with 20 bases between the two ends. This CDR3 spans 16 amino acids. Germline CDR1 and CDR2: SGHTA and FQGNSA. CDR3 sequence reads: CASSDDRVGEGEKLFF. The CDR3 DNA reads TGTGCCAGCAGCGACGACCGGGTAGGGGAAGGTGAAAAACTGTTTTTT. Drawing the rest from reference TRBV7-2 and TRBJ1-4, the complete variable domain is GAGVSQSPSNKVTEKGKDVELRCDPISGHTALYWYRQSLGQGLEFLIYFQGNSAPDKSGLPSDRFSAERTGGSVSTLTIQRTQQEDSAVYLCASSDDRVGEGEKLFFGSGTQLSVL.

The rearrangement joins TRBV7-2 to TRBJ1-5; possible D gene TRBD1, 6 bases. V dropped 5 bases and J dropped 1 base, with 12 bases sitting between them. This CDR3 is 15 amino acids long. Germline lookup yields CDR1 SGHTA and CDR2 FQGNSA. This CDR3 is CASSTNRVSNQPQHF. The CDR3, as DNA: TGTGCCAGCAGCACCAACAGGGTCAGCAATCAGCCCCAGCATTTT.

This chain links TRBV28 with TRBJ2-1; TRBD2 aligns across 9 bases. The CDR3 is 16 residues long. CDR1 and CDR2 (germline): MDHEN, SYDVKM. V shed 2 bases and J 8 bases; nucleotides not matched to a gene: 10. DNA of the CDR3: TGTGCCAGCAGTTTAGGAGGGACTAGCCTGGGGGATGAGCAGTTCTTC. Its translation: CASSLGGTSLGDEQFF.

The V call is TRBV25-1, the J call TRBJ1-6, with a tentative D call TRBD1 (5 bases). Germline CDR1 reads MGHDK; CDR2 reads SYGVNS. V was pared by 2 bases and J by 10 bases, with 9 bases between. The CDR3 is 13 residues long. The CDR3 spells CASSEGWDSPLHF. The CDR3 DNA follows: TGTGCCAGCAGTGAAGGTTGGGACTCACCCCTCCACTTT.

J is TRBJ2-5 and V is TRBV29-1, with D perhaps matching TRBD2 (6 bases). The germline V and J ends were trimmed by 7 bases and 5 bases, with 17 bases remaining between them. This CDR3 region has 13 residues. Germline V CDR1 and CDR2: SQVTM, ANQGSEA. CDR3 sequence reads: CSAQTSWGETQYF. CDR3 coding DNA: TGCAGCGCACAGACTAGTTGGGGGGAGACCCAGTACTTC. Drawing the rest from reference TRBV29-1 and TRBJ2-5, the complete variable domain is SAVISQKPSRDICQRGTSLTIQCQVDSQVTMMFWYRQQPGQSLTLIATANQGSEATYESGFVIDKFPISRPNLTFSTLTVSNMSPEDSSIYLCSAQTSWGETQYFGPGTRLLVL.

The chain uses TRBV4-2 and TRBJ1-3; 7 positions agree with TRBD1. The trim removed 3 bases at V and 2 bases at J, leaving 10 bases unmatched. CDR1 is LGHNA and CDR2 is YNFKEQ in the germline V gene. CDR3 length: 17 residues. CDR3 sequence (DNA): TGTGCCAGCAGCCAGGCCAACCGACAGGGCCCTGGAAACACCATATATTTT. Encoded protein: CASSQANRQGPGNTIYF.

The chain combines TRBV21-1 with TRBJ2-7; the table's D gene call, TRBD1, was not cross checked with the DNA. TRBV21-1 counts as a pseudogene. There are 13 residues in the CDR3. The CDR3 DNA reads TGTGCCAGCGGCCGGGACATCCGGTACGAGCAGTACTTC. Translation gives CASGRDIRYEQYF.

This clone occurred once. This chain connects TRBV15 to TRBJ2-2; D is ambiguous. In germline, CDR1 is LNHNV, CDR2 YYDKDF (reference sequence). V dropped 0 bases and J dropped 0 bases, with 11 bases sitting between them. CDR3 length equals 17 residues. The CDR3 here is CATSRDLYASNTGELFF. The CDR3, as DNA: TGTGCCACCAGCAGAGATCTGTACGCCTCGAACACCGGGGAGCTGTTTTTT.

This chain uses TRBV6-1 with TRBJ1-3, with D unresolved. The CDR3 runs 16 residues. CDR1 and CDR2 (germline): MNHNS, SASEGT. V lost 1 base and J 0 bases, leaving 10 bases between the germline ends. The CDR3 sequence: CASSEGVLSSGNTIYF. The CDR3 DNA sequence: TGTGCCAGCAGTGAAGGGGTGCTGAGCTCTGGAAACACCATATATTTT.

V is TRBV14 and J is TRBJ2-1; D uncertain. Per germline, CDR1 SGHDN and CDR2 FVKESK. The CDR3 sequence is 16 residues long. The germline V and J ends were trimmed by 1 base and 0 bases, with 10 bases remaining between them. CDR3 region: CASSQGVDRSYNEQFF. The DNA for the CDR3 is TGTGCCAGCAGCCAAGGTGTGGACCGCTCCTACAATGAGCAGTTCTTC. The full variable domain, completed using reference TRBV14 and TRBJ2-1, is EAGVTQFPSHSVIEKGQTVTLRCDPISGHDNLYWYRRVMGKEIKFLLHFVKESKQDESGMPNNRFLAERTGGTYSTLKVQPAELEDSGVYFCASSQGVDRSYNEQFFGPGTRLTVL.

This clone was counted once. The rearrangement uses TRBV27 and TRBJ1-4, with a weak D call TRBD1 (5 bases). Trimming shortened V by 3 bases and J by 8 bases, and 13 bases separated the two germline ends. The CDR3 totals 14 residues. Germline V CDR1 and CDR2: MNHEY, SMNVEV (reference sequence). The CDR3 here is CASSLVRGREKLFF. Written as DNA, the CDR3 is TGTGCCAGCAGTTTGGTGAGGGGTAGAGAAAAACTGTTTTTT.

The chain couples TRBV3-1 (or the pseudogene TRBV3-2) to TRBJ2-2, with TRBD2 identical over 9 bases. V gave up 4 bases and J gave up 6 bases; unmatched junction bases: 3. CDR3 length equals 14 residues. Germline values: CDR1 LGHDT, CDR2 YNNKEL (reference sequence). The CDR3, as DNA: TGTGCCAGCAGCCGCGGGGGGGCATCCGGGGAGCTGTTTTTT. Translation gives CASSRGGASGELFF.

The chain recombines TRBV29-1 with TRBJ1-2; TRBD1 agrees at 8 bases. From germline, CDR1 is SQVTM and CDR2 ANQGSEA. V lost 6 bases, J lost 3 bases, and 6 bases stayed unmatched. CDR3 length equals 13 residues. In nucleotides, the CDR3 is TGCAGCGTAGCAGGGGGCGACGACTATGGCTACACCTTC. Protein: CSVAGGDDYGYTF.

The chain uses TRBV15 and TRBJ1-2, with D unclear. The CDR3 length is 16 residues. Germline V gene lookup returns CDR1 LNHNV and CDR2 YYDKDF (reference sequence). V was cut by 1 base and J by 4 bases, with 16 bases left in between. The CDR3 coding sequence is TGTGCCACCAGCAGAGGGTTCGACCCTCGGGTCTATGGCTACACCTTC. It encodes CATSRGFDPRVYGYTF.

V is TRBV7-3 and J is TRBJ2-1; 8 nucleotides line up with TRBD2. This CDR3 has 15 residues. Germline CDR1 and CDR2: SGHTA and FQGTGA. The V gene end was trimmed by 2 bases and the J gene end by 6 bases; junction bases not matched to a gene: 6. The CDR3 loop is CASSLVGTSPNEQFF. In nucleotides, the CDR3 is TGTGCCAGCAGCTTAGTTGGGACTAGTCCCAATGAGCAGTTCTTC.

The chain is built from TRBV19 and TRBJ2-1, with D perhaps given as TRBD1 or TRBD2 (7 bases each). The CDR3 totals 14 residues. In germline, CDR1 is LNHDA, CDR2 SQIVND (reference sequence). Trimming took off 3 bases at V and 7 bases at J, with 13 bases between the two ends. The CDR3 sequence: CASSMGRGGNEQFF. Here the CDR3 DNA reads TGTGCCAGTAGTATGGGCAGGGGGGGAAATGAGCAGTTCTTC.